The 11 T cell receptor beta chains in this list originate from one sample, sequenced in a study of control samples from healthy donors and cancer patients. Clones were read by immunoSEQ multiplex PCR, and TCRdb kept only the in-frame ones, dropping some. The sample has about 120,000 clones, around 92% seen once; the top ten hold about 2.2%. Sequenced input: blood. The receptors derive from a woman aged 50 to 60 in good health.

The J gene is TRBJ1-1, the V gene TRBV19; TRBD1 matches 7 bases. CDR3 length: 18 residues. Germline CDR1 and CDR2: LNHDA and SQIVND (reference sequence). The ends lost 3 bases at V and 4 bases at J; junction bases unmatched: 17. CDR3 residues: CASSIVRRQGVDGTEAFF. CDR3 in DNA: TGTGCCAGTAGTATCGTCAGGAGGCAGGGGGTAGATGGCACTGAAGCTTTCTTT.

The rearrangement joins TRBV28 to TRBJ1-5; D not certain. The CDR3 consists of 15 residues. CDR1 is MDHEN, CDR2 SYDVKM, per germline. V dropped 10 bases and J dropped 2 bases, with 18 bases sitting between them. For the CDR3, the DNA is TGTGCCACCTCCCCCCCGGGGTATCGCAATCAGCCCCAGCATTTT. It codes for CATSPPGYRNQPQHF.

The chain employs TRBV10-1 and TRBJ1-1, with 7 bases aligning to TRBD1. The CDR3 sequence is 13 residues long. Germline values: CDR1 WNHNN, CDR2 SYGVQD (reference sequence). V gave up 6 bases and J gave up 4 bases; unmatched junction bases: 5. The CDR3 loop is CASRQTGVTEAFF. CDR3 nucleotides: TGCGCCAGCAGGCAAACAGGGGTCACTGAAGCTTTCTTT.

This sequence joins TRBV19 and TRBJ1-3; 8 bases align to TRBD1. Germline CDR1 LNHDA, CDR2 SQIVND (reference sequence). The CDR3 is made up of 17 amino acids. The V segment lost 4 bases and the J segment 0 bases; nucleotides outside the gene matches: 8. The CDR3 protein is CASSTGQGRLSGNTIYF. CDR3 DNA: TGTGCCAGTAGTACCGGACAGGGAAGGCTCTCTGGAAACACCATATATTTT.

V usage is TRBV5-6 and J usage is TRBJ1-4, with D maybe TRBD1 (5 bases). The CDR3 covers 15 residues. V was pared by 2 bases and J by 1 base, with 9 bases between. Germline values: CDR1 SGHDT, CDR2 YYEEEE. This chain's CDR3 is CASSFGTITNEKLFF. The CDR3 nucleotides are TGTGCCAGCAGCTTTGGGACTATAACTAATGAAAAACTGTTTTTT.

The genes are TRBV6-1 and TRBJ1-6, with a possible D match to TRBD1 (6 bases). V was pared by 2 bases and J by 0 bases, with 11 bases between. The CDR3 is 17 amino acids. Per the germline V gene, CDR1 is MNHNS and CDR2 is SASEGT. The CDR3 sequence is CASSEPQGSSYNSPLHF. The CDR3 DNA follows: TGTGCCAGCAGTGAACCGCAGGGGAGCTCCTATAATTCACCCCTCCACTTT.

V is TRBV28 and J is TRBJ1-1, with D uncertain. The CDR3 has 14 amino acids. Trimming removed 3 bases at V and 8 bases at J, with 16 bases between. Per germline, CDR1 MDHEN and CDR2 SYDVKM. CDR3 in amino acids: CASSFRAPPPEAFF. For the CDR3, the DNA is TGTGCCAGCAGTTTTAGGGCCCCCCCGCCGGAAGCTTTCTTT.

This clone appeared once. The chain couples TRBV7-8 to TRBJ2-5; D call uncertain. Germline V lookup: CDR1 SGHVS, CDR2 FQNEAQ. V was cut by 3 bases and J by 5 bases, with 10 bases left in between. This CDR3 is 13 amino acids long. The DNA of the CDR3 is TGTGCCAGCAGCTTTGGGGTGAGGGAGACCCAGTACTTC. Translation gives CASSFGVRETQYF.

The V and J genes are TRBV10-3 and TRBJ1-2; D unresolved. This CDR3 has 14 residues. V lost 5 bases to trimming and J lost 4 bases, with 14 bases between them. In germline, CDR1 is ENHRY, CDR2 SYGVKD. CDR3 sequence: CAISIERRTYGYTF. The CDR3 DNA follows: TGTGCCATCAGTATAGAGAGACGGACCTATGGCTACACCTTC.

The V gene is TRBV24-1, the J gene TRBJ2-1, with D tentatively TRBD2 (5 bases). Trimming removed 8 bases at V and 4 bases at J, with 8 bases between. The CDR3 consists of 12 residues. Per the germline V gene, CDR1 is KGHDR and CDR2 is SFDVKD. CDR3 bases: TGTGCCACCACGGGAACGTACAATGAGCAGTTCTTC. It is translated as CATTGTYNEQFF.

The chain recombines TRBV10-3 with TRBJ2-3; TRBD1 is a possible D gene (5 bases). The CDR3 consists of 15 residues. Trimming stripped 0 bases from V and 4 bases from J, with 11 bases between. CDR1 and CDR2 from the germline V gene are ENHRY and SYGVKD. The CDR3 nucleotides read TGTGCCATCAGTGAGTCGAGGCAGGGATCAGATACGCAGTATTTT. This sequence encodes CAISESRQGSDTQYF.